This T cell receptor (beta chain) stems from a study of cytomegalovirus exposure and HLA in healthy donors. The study, taken as a whole, reports: Altogether, some 170 TCR beta chains were recorded as cytomegalovirus-associated. Later, an analysis found that TCR clusters from the first cohort tended to co-occur in the roughly 110 validation repertoires. TCR sequences were mostly rare, though some public TCRs occurred in many donors.

CDR1 is LNHDA, CDR2 SQIVND, per germline (reference sequence). V dropped 7 bases and J dropped 11; count of bases not matched to a gene: 14. The CDR3 sequence is 15 residues long. Only in-frame clones appear in the TCRdb table, and some are missing; sequencing was by immunoSEQ multiplex PCR. This table has roughly 130,000 clones, roughly 86% appearing once. Worth noting for this clone: Its specificity is not known.

The specimen sequenced was PBMCs. The sequence was obtained from a man aged 25-40 years in good health and CMV-seronegative. V and J are TRBV19 and TRBJ1-1; 12 positions match TRBD1. Written as DNA, the CDR3 is TGTGCCAGTATACCCGTAACCGGGACAGGGGGCTCGGCTTTCTTT. Translating gives CASIPVTGTGGSAFF. Drawing the rest from reference TRBV19 and TRBJ1-1, the complete variable domain is DGGITQSPKYLFRKEGQNVTLSCEQNLNHDAMYWYRQDPGQGLRLIYYSQIVNDFQKGDIAEGYSVSREKKESFPLTVTSAQKNPTAFYLCASIPVTGTGGSAFFGQGTRLTVV.